This TCR beta chain was retrieved from a study of shared clonotypes between healthy human individuals (dated by TCRdb to 2018 to 2020). Broadly, across the study: The cohort comprised two women and a few men aged 18 to 49 years. Per donor, three plates each were used for CD4 naive and CD4 memory, two for CD8 naive, and one for CD8 memory. The study deeply sequenced blood TCR repertoires of about 5 healthy adults to estimate repertoire size and the extent of clonotype sharing between individuals. Different laboratories and diverse techniques were used to prepare libraries and sequence TCR repertoires, to increase sequencing depth and limit assay-specific biases. Between about 0.9 and 10 billion PBMCs per donor were obtained by leukapheresis.

TCR CDR3 regions were amplified from genomic DNA by multiplex PCR using the deep immunoSEQ assay. Genomic DNA extracted from each cell subset was distributed evenly over all wells of several immunoSEQ 96-well plates, and each plate served as one replicate. For sorted subsets, each replicate PCR was loaded with 200 ng genomic DNA, equivalent to roughly 30,000 T cell genomes. Purified libraries were measured with a Qubit 3.0 fluorometer, size-checked on a Bioanalyzer 2100, and measured again with the KAPA Library Quantification kit. A separate single-read 150-cycle Illumina NextSeq 550 flow cell was used to sequence each immunoSEQ 96-well plate. The original methods were these. Because the immunoSEQ output held only junctional sequences and lacked quality scores, the filtering could not match the filtering applied to full-length reads. To assign V/J genes and CDR3, sequences were annotated against IMGT germline references using PyIR, a Python wrapper for IgBLAST v1.9. Reads with weak V/J assignments (E-value above 1e-6), missing CDR3, stop codons, out-of-frame junctions, or ambiguous translated residues were removed. A V3J clonotype was defined by an identical inferred V gene, J gene, and CDR3 amino acid sequence. To compute the percentage overlap between repertoires, the number of shared unique clonotypes was divided by the size of the smaller repertoire. RTK rarefaction, the Chao1 estimator, and Recon v2.1 estimates of unobserved clonotypes were used to assess repertoire richness. Generation probabilities were computed with OLGA for all TCRbeta clonotypes obtained by the gDNA method from a few donors. TCRdb took this table from immuneACCESS and kept in-frame rearrangements with V and J called. Such tables lack part of the clones; where checked against another copy, unresolved V genes explain under half of the gap, and the rest is unexplained. That table gives V, J and clone size, and the DNA gave D and trimming. The sample table holds some 550,000 clones, of which 97% were seen once. Clones ranked in the top ten supply 0.045% to 0.06% of the sample.

A remark on this clone: No cognate antigen has been identified for it. The input lacks base qualities; no much larger clone sits a single base away.

Healthy HIV-negative adults with no recently reported acute infections or vaccinations were included as donors. Every donor was a Caucasian adult living in Nashville, Tennessee, USA. CD4+ T cells were enriched through magnetic negative selection, after which naive cells were positively selected on CD45RA and the remaining negative fraction served as the memory subset. Blood was collected by leukapheresis, and PBMCs were isolated by Ficoll-Histopaque density gradient centrifugation and then cryopreserved in liquid nitrogen vapor phase. Purity and quantity of every magnetically sorted T cell population were checked by analytical flow cytometry. Genomic DNA was isolated from every sorted fraction and measured by UV absorbance on a Nanodrop 2000c. Broad study findings and their caveats: Compared with non-shared clonotypes, clonotypes shared by all four sorted-subset donors had higher generation probabilities. Approximately 5% of naive CD4, 3.5% of naive CD8, 2.3% of memory CD4, and about 0.4% of memory CD8 clonotypes were shared across a few donors. Even with the large sequencing depth, rarefaction of the sorted-subset datasets indicated that sequencing was incomplete. Naive subsets generally had larger estimated clonotype richness than memory subsets. The genetic and exposure-history diversity represented was limited by the small number of donors. Pairwise subsampling led to the expectation that sequencing depth would affect the degree of clonotype sharing among donors. Sampling was restricted to blood, and TCR repertoires in tissues likely differ from the TCR repertoires found in blood.

A distance of 14 bases separates the germline ends of V and J, which lose 5 bases and 6 bases respectively. From the germline V gene (reference sequence), CDR1 is LNHDA and CDR2 is SQIVND. Reading from cysteine to phenylalanine, the CDR3 counts 14 amino acids. Only the CDR3 part of the read is kept: 42 bases, read in frame from the first base. Recombination linked TRBV19 to TRBJ1-5; the best D guess is TRBD1, with 6 bases matching. This clonotype was obtained from a woman in her 30s in good health. Specimen: naive CD4+ T cells sorted from blood. The sample's cell subset or site label is to be understood as: CD45RA+ positively selected. The CDR3 in this case is CASSVTGGGQPQHF. The DNA is as follows: TGTGCCAGTAGTGTTACGGGAGGGGGTCAGCCCCAGCATTTT.